The 19 T cell receptor beta chains listed next were all sequenced from one sample in a study of T cell responses to AZD1222 COVID-19 vaccine. Clones were sequenced by immunoSEQ multiplex PCR, and TCRdb holds only the in-frame ones, with some missing. The data contain some 180,000 clones, 90% to 95% of them seen just once; the ten biggest clones take up approximately 0.98%. This material consisted of peripheral blood, taken 28 days after the second dose of the MenACWY control vaccine. These receptors were taken from an adult who received the MenACWY meningococcal vaccine as a control.

J is TRBJ1-1 and V is TRBV7-9; D call uncertain. CDR3 length: 13 residues. Per the germline V gene, CDR1 is SEHNR and CDR2 is FQNEAQ (reference sequence). V was pared by 2 bases and J by 1 base, with 5 bases between. Here the CDR3 reads CASSLRTNTEAFF. The DNA of the CDR3 is TGTGCCAGCAGCTTACGGACGAACACTGAAGCTTTCTTT.

This clone was seen a handful of times. The CDR3 DNA sequence: TGCGCCAGCAGCCCGGCCTTGAACAGGGGAAACACCATATATTTT. Protein product: CASSPALNRGNTIYF. The gene calls are TRBV5-1 and TRBJ1-3, with a possible D match to TRBD1 (5 bases). Trimming took 4 bases from V and 4 from J, leaving 15 bases between them. This CDR3 has 15 residues. The V gene's germline CDR1 is SGHRS and CDR2 YFSETQ.

The chain combines TRBV7-9 with TRBJ1-1, with TRBD1 matching over 9 bases. Germline V gene data show CDR1 as SEHNR and CDR2 as FQNEAQ (reference sequence). The CDR3 loop spans 12 amino acids. The V segment lost 4 bases and the J segment 11 bases; nucleotides outside the gene matches: 5. In DNA form, the CDR3 reads TGTGCCAGCAGCTCAACCGGGACAGGGGCTTTCTTT. Residues: CASSSTGTGAFF.

This rearrangement joins TRBV6-2 or TRBV6-3 to TRBJ1-5, with TRBD1 identical over 9 bases. CDR1 MNHEY and CDR2 SVGEGT come from the germline V gene. The CDR3 extends over 16 amino acids. V lost 4 bases, J lost 3 bases, and 7 bases stayed unmatched. The CDR3 bases are TGTGCCAGCAGTTCTTGGACAGGGGTCACCAATCAGCCCCAGCATTTT. This translates into CASSSWTGVTNQPQHF.

The gene calls are TRBV19 and TRBJ1-5; the match to TRBD1 covers 8 bases. The CDR3 extends over 16 amino acids. Looked up from germline, CDR1 is LNHDA and CDR2 is SQIVND (reference sequence). The V segment lost 2 bases and the J segment 3 bases; nucleotides outside the gene matches: 6. The CDR3 is CASSILQGGNNQPQHF. CDR3 DNA: TGTGCCAGTAGTATATTACAGGGGGGAAACAATCAGCCCCAGCATTTT.

The chain couples TRBV6-5 to TRBJ1-5; TRBD1 matches 8 bases. CDR1 is MNHEY and CDR2 is SVGAGI in the germline V gene. This CDR3 has 16 amino acids. Trimming removed 4 bases from V and 3 bases from J; junction bases left unmatched: 8. The CDR3 coding sequence is TGTGCCAGCAGTTCCCGGGACAGGTTTCTCAATCAGCCCCAGCATTTT. Protein sequence: CASSSRDRFLNQPQHF.

The chain uses TRBV10-2 and TRBJ1-2; D is uncertain. V lost 10 bases and J 4 bases, leaving 19 bases between the germline ends. The CDR3 spans 14 residues. In germline, CDR1 is WSHSY, CDR2 SAAADI. The DNA of the CDR3 is TGCGCCACCCTCCCGTCGGGCATCGTCTATGGCTACACCTTC. Translated, it gives CATLPSGIVYGYTF.

The gene calls are TRBV7-3 and TRBJ2-1; 11 bases align to TRBD2. The CDR3 sequence is 15 residues long. Germline CDR1 and CDR2: SGHTA and FQGTGA. V lost 4 bases and J lost 6; bases outside the gene matches: 5. The CDR3 DNA sequence: TGTGCCAGCAGCTCTCTAGCGGGGGGCTTCAATGAGCAGTTCTTC. Translating it yields CASSSLAGGFNEQFF.

The chain recombines TRBV18 with TRBJ1-2; possibly TRBD1 for D (6 bases). The CDR3 sequence is 16 residues long. Germline loops: CDR1 KGHSH, CDR2 LQKENI. The germline V and J ends were trimmed by 0 bases and 4 bases, with 15 bases remaining between them. CDR3 in DNA: TGTGCCAGCTCACCACCCGCAACAGGGAACTCCTATGGCTACACCTTC. Its protein is CASSPPATGNSYGYTF.

In its sample, this clone was seen once. The CDR3 is CASRSLRGNTIYF. The DNA of the CDR3 is TGTGCCAGCAGAAGCCTGCGGGGAAACACCATATATTTT. The rearrangement joins TRBV12-3 or TRBV12-4 to TRBJ1-3; D is unresolved. CDR3 size: 13 residues. Trimming removed 6 bases at V and 4 bases at J, with 10 bases between.

This clone has a single count. V is TRBV3-1 (or the pseudogene TRBV3-2) and J is TRBJ2-1; D is perhaps TRBD2 (5 bases). Trimming took off 4 bases at V and 0 bases at J, with 13 bases between the two ends. Germline CDR1 LGHDT, CDR2 YNNKEL (reference sequence). The CDR3 contains 16 residues. This CDR3 is CASSPVDWSSYNEQFF. In DNA, the CDR3 is TGTGCCAGCAGCCCGGTGGACTGGAGCTCCTACAATGAGCAGTTCTTC.

The chain has TRBV10-3 and TRBJ1-1, with D maybe TRBD1 (5 bases). This CDR3 is 11 amino acids long. Germline CDR1 and CDR2: ENHRY and SYGVKD. Trimming cost V 6 bases and J 6 bases, with 8 bases left between them. CDR3 bases: TGTGCCATCAGCGAGGGGTCTGAAGCTTTCTTT. Encoded protein: CAISEGSEAFF.

The gene calls are TRBV19 and TRBJ2-3, with 8 bases that match TRBD1. There are 14 residues in the CDR3. The ends lost 1 base at V and 11 bases at J; junction bases unmatched: 8. Per germline, CDR1 LNHDA and CDR2 SQIVND (reference sequence). The CDR3 DNA sequence: TGTGCCAGTAGTATAGGTCAGGTTGGGACAGGGCAGTATTTT. This translates into CASSIGQVGTGQYF.

J is TRBJ2-7 and V is TRBV25-1; 7 bases match TRBD1. Trimming removed 9 bases from V and 2 bases from J; junction bases left unmatched: 10. The germline V gene encodes CDR1 MGHDK and CDR2 SYGVNS. This CDR3 spans 14 amino acids. CDR3 loop: CASERAGGPYEQYF. The CDR3 bases are TGTGCCAGTGAAAGGGCAGGGGGTCCCTACGAGCAGTACTTC.

The V call is TRBV29-1, the J call TRBJ1-2; D is unclear. This CDR3 is 11 amino acids long. The V end lost 3 bases, the J end lost 3 bases, and 5 bases lay between the germline ends. In germline, CDR1 is SQVTM, CDR2 ANQGSEA. CDR3 protein: CSVDSDYGYTF. In nucleotides, the CDR3 is TGCAGCGTTGACTCCGACTATGGCTACACCTTC.

This chain uses TRBV6-2 or TRBV6-3 with TRBJ1-1; D gene uncertain. The CDR3 is made up of 15 amino acids. V was cut by 2 bases and J by 2 bases, with 12 bases left in between. CDR1 MNHEY and CDR2 SVGEGT come from the germline V gene. CDR3 nucleotides: TGTGCCAGCAGTTACGGGTCTACTGGAAACACTGAAGCTTTCTTT. This sequence encodes CASSYGSTGNTEAFF.

This sequence joins TRBV30 and TRBJ1-1, with 8 bases fitting TRBD1. The CDR3 covers 13 residues. V dropped 3 bases and J dropped 3; count of bases not matched to a gene: 3. Germline V lookup: CDR1 GTSNPN, CDR2 SVGIG (reference sequence). The CDR3 spells CAWRADRDTEAFF. The CDR3, as DNA: TGTGCCTGGAGGGCGGACAGGGACACTGAAGCTTTCTTT.

The V and J genes are TRBV30 and TRBJ1-5, with D possibly matching TRBD1 (5 bases). The CDR3 spans 15 residues. V shed 0 bases and J shed 11 bases, with 20 bases lying between them. CDR1 and CDR2 (germline): GTSNPN, SVGIG (reference sequence). The CDR3 here is CAWSVGGAGKRAQHF. As DNA, the CDR3 is TGTGCCTGGAGTGTAGGCGGGGCAGGGAAACGTGCCCAGCATTTT.

J is TRBJ1-3 and V is TRBV18; tentatively, D is TRBD1 (6 bases). Trimming took off 4 bases at V and 2 bases at J, with 15 bases between the two ends. Germline V gene lookup returns CDR1 KGHSH and CDR2 LQKENI. The CDR3 is 16 amino acids. DNA of the CDR3: TGTGCCAGCTCACACGGGGCCGGACAGACTGGAAACACCATATATTTT. Its translation is CASSHGAGQTGNTIYF. Full variable domain (outside the CDR3, taken from reference TRBV18 and TRBJ1-3): NAGVMQNPRHLVRRRGQEARLRCSPMKGHSHVYWYRQLPEEGLKFMVYLQKENIIDESGMPKERFSAEFPKEGPSILRIQQVVRGDSAAYFCASSHGAGQTGNTIYFGEGSWLTVV.